The text below deals with one T cell receptor (beta chain). This clone was picked up a small number of times. No antigen is known for it. No base qualities exist here, and no much larger clone lies one base off it. Different DNA sequences within this sample yield the same CDR3. Including the terminal cysteine and phenylalanine, the CDR3 comprises 14 residues. The retained sequence is limited to the CDR3, 42 bases, with the frame set at the first base. The junction carries 7 bases between V and J, which are trimmed by 0 bases and 0 bases respectively. Via the germline V gene, CDR1 is SGHRS and CDR2 YFSETQ. This sample stems from a study of beta chain features in type 1 diabetes (dated by TCRdb to between 2017 and 2018). Broadly, across the study: Mean age, gender distribution, total cell number and subset yield were not different between patients and healthy donors. A total of roughly 100 million sorted cells were examined across all samples, and the number of cells per subset was strongly correlated with RNA yield. The study compared TCRB repertoires of sorted circulating CD4+ T cell subsets between recently diagnosed type 1 diabetes patients and matched healthy donors. Regulatory and stem cell-like memory subsets were isolated from only 8 patients and about eight healthy donors, whereas naive and central memory subsets came from all 30 or so donors.

Each donor gave one peripheral blood draw, approximately 110 mL on average, collected into heparinised tubes. A BD FACSAria II was used to sort naive, central memory, regulatory and stem cell-like memory CD4+ T cells with a panel that included CD45RO, CCR7, CD25, CD127, CD95 and CD27. All sorted populations exceeded 98% purity. PBMCs were separated immediately by Lymphoprep density gradient centrifugation and were stained directly, without being cultured. So that batch effects would be minimized, each experiment stained and sorted samples in pairs, pairing one healthy donor with one patient. The entire amount of isolated RNA was reverse transcribed using the High Capacity cDNA Reverse Transcription Kit, so the sequenced TCRB transcripts were expressed ones. Naive, central memory and regulatory T cell samples underwent deep immunoSEQ sequencing, averaging about 3.57 million total reads per sample. Sorted cells were lysed in RLT buffer and RNA was extracted with DNase-treated RNeasy Micro or Mini kits, depending on cell number. To prevent cross-contamination, every cell subset was processed on its own, while patient and healthy donor samples were processed together. Using the immunoSEQ multiplex PCR, TCRB sequences were amplified from cDNA into 87-bp fragments spanning the CDR3 region. The amplicons were sequenced using the Illumina HiSeq platform. The authors' pipeline ran thus. Synthetic template baselines were used to correct PCR bias computationally, reads within Hamming distance 2 were collapsed, and singletons that could not be merged were discarded. Reads were aligned to IMGT to assign V, D and J genes, CDR3 length, and insertions or deletions at six rearrangement sites. Within each subset, clonotype counts were normalized to sorted cell number, and only after that were true diversity and Gini coefficients computed with the tcR R package. The overlap coefficient, calculated on TCRB nucleotide sequences, was used to measure repertoire sharing. Out-of-frame TCRB sequences from naive cells were analyzed to stand in for the pre-selection repertoire. In TCRdb, the immuneACCESS table is reduced to in-frame sequences with V and J assigned. These tables do not hold every clone; where another copy was compared, an unresolved V gene accounts for under half, and the others remain unexplained. The V and J calls and clone size come from that table; D and trimming were worked out from the DNA. In this sample the table shows 620,000 or so clones, about 14% of which occur a single time. The biggest ten clones account for about 0.093% of the sample.

General study outcomes and caveats: Because the HLA sub-analyses included only small numbers of individuals, any influence of HLA type on TCRB rearrangement was left unresolved. At VDJ recombination sites, patients with type 1 diabetes made fewer insertions and deleted more nucleotides, a pattern implying thymic rearrangement abnormalities. The naive, central memory and regulatory TCRB repertoires appeared to resemble one another more closely among patients than among healthy donors. Because cDNA rather than genomic DNA was sequenced, highly expressing activated cells could have been over-represented, although no difference in activation and CD3 levels was found between groups. PCR might favor shorter templates, but patient and control samples were amplified and corrected together, so any skew would affect both groups equally. In all four CD4+ subsets, TCRB CDR3 length was moderately but significantly shorter in type 1 diabetes patients.

The V and J genes are TRBV5-1 and TRBJ2-7, with an unclear D gene assignment. The TCR comes from a man between 18 and 35 years old in good health. The sample consisted of naive CD4+ T cells from blood. Explained via the paper, the cell subset or site label denotes: true naive CD4+ T cells. The nucleotide sequence is given as TGCGCCAGCAGCTTGGGGGTAATCTCCTACGAGCAGTACTTC. Its translation reads: CASSLGVISYEQYF.